This T cell receptor beta chain was retrieved from a study of blood T cell repertoires in COVID-19. At the level of the study: Acute and convalescent COVID-19 specimens originated in the United States, Italy and Spain. PBMCs, B-cell-depleted T cells, or T cells were the source of the cDNA or gDNA that made up the material.

This clone came up once. The CDR3 consists of 16 residues. The germline CDR1 and CDR2 sequences are MGHRA and YSYEKL. The V end was cut by 0 bases, the J end by 7 bases, with 15 bases between. In the original workflow: How many nucleated cells were present was estimated from reference gene primer amplification. TCRdb's table, derived via immunoSEQ multiplex PCR, lists solely in-frame clones and lacks some. For V, J and clone size, that table is used; D and trimming come from the DNA. Among 120,000 to 150,000 clones listed, around four fifths were seen once. This sequence joins TRBV4-1 and TRBJ2-2; maybe TRBD1 (6 bases). The source is a woman in her thirties or forties with active or convalescent COVID-19. Sequencing was performed on peripheral blood. Here the CDR3 DNA reads TGCGCCAGCAGCCAAGATTTTCCAGGGGTTGGCGGGGAGCTGTTTTTT. This gives the protein CASSQDFPGVGGELFF.